Following are 32 T cell receptor beta chains from one sample sequenced in a study of T cells after yellow fever vaccination. TCRdb redid the calling of the 5' RACE reads with MiXCR, one entry per CDR3 protein. The data contain more than 95,000 distinct CDR3 sequences, 8% to 10% of them singletons. This material consisted of CD8+ T cells sorted from PBMCs, taken on the day of the yellow fever booster vaccination. Source of these receptors: a young man who received the YFV17D yellow fever vaccine.

The gene calls are TRBV4-2 and TRBJ1-2, with 9 positions matching TRBD1. CDR3 length equals 16 residues. Looked up from germline, CDR1 is LGHNA and CDR2 is YNFKEQ. V trimming: 0 bases; J trimming: 3 bases; junction bases outside the gene matches: 5. CDR3 amino acids: CASSQDLGQGDYGYTF. The CDR3 coding sequence is TGTGCCAGCAGCCAAGATCTGGGACAGGGAGACTATGGCTACACCTTC.

This chain joins TRBV6-6 and TRBJ1-3; D perhaps matches TRBD1 (6 bases). Between the trimmed V and J ends, which lost 2 bases and 5 bases, there was a span of 13 bases. The CDR3 totals 15 residues. The germline gives CDR1 MNHNY, CDR2 SVGAGI (reference sequence). The CDR3 bases are TGTGCCAGCAGTTACGAGGCAGGGGCGCGAAACACCATATATTTT. It specifies CASSYEAGARNTIYF.

This clonotype was detected a few times. The CDR3 sequence is CASSLDPHPRVRYGYTF. CDR3 coding DNA: TGTGCCAGCAGCTTAGATCCCCACCCGCGGGTGAGATATGGCTACACCTTC. The J gene is TRBJ1-2, the V gene TRBV11-2, with no clear D. The CDR3 extends over 17 amino acids. The V and J ends lost 0 bases and 5 bases respectively, with 19 bases between them. Looked up from germline, CDR1 is SGHAT and CDR2 is FQNNGV.

This clonotype was seen many times. The V call is TRBV28, the J call TRBJ2-6; perhaps TRBD2 as D (5 bases). The CDR3 extends over 16 amino acids. V was shortened by 4 bases and J by 0 bases, with 10 bases between the two germline ends. Germline V CDR1 and CDR2: MDHEN, SYDVKM. CDR3 DNA: TGTGCCAGCAGTTCAGGACTGAACTCTGGGGCCAACGTCCTGACTTTC. Translation gives CASSSGLNSGANVLTF.

This clonotype was counted only a few times. V and J are TRBV7-9 and TRBJ2-3; 8 bases fit TRBD2. The CDR3 is 16 amino acids. Germline V gene lookup returns CDR1 SEHNR and CDR2 FQNEAQ (reference sequence). The trim removed 3 bases at V and 3 bases at J, leaving 8 bases unmatched. The CDR3 DNA is TGTGCCAGCAGCTTCCTGAGCGGGGGACGGACAGATACGCAGTATTTT. Protein: CASSFLSGGRTDTQYF.

The DNA of the CDR3 is TGCGCCAGCAGCCAAGCGGACATGAACACTGAAGCTTTCTTT. It specifies CASSQADMNTEAFF. The chain combines TRBV4-1 with TRBJ1-1; a possible D gene is TRBD1 (5 bases). CDR3 length: 14 residues. V shed 1 base and J shed 0 bases, with 6 bases lying between them. Germline V gene data show CDR1 as MGHRA and CDR2 as YSYEKL.

This clonotype was seen more than once but under ten times. The CDR3 region has the DNA TGTGCCAGCAGCCAAGGCTCGGGAAGGTTCTTCTCCTACGAGCAGTACTTC. Translation: CASSQGSGRFFSYEQYF. The chain recombines TRBV11-2 with TRBJ2-7; possibly TRBD2 for D (5 bases). The CDR3 loop spans 17 amino acids. In germline, CDR1 is SGHAT, CDR2 FQNNGV. V lost 5 bases, J lost 0 bases, and 20 bases lay in between.

In this sample, this clonotype turned up many times. The rearrangement uses TRBV7-9 and TRBJ1-1, with 9 nucleotides matching TRBD1. J lost 4 bases, V lost 2 bases, and 5 bases had no gene match. The CDR3 spans 15 residues. In germline, CDR1 is SEHNR, CDR2 FQNEAQ (reference sequence). The CDR3 loop reads CASSLIGTGITEAFF. The CDR3 DNA follows: TGTGCCAGCAGCTTAATTGGGACAGGGATCACTGAAGCTTTCTTT.

This clonotype was counted a few times. V and J are TRBV12-3 or TRBV12-4 and TRBJ2-5, with unresolved D. Trimming stripped 6 bases from V and 2 bases from J, with 7 bases between. The length of the CDR3 is 12 residues. CDR3 DNA: TGTGCCAGCAGGGGCAGACAAGAGACCCAGTACTTC. Amino acids: CASRGRQETQYF.

This sequence joins TRBV4-3 and TRBJ2-3; TRBD1 agrees at 9 bases. This CDR3 is built from 16 residues. J lost 2 bases, V lost 5 bases, and 8 bases had no gene match. Looked up from germline, CDR1 is LGHNA and CDR2 is YSLEER. CDR3 loop: CASSGGTGTLTDTQYF. The CDR3, as DNA: TGCGCCAGCAGCGGAGGGACAGGGACCCTCACAGATACGCAGTATTTT.

This clonotype was observed many times. The chain is built from TRBV6-5 and TRBJ1-5; unclear D gene. The V end was cut by 0 bases, the J end by 7 bases, with 10 bases between. The V gene's germline CDR1 is MNHEY and CDR2 SVGAGI. The CDR3 runs 14 residues. DNA for the CDR3: TGTGCCAGCAGTTACTCCGGCAGTTTGCAGCCCCAGCATTTT. This translates into CASSYSGSLQPQHF.

This clonotype was counted between two and nine times. The genes are TRBV6-2 or TRBV6-3 and TRBJ2-7, with D maybe TRBD2 (5 bases). The V end was cut by 6 bases, the J end by 3 bases, with 15 bases between. The CDR3 is 14 residues long. Looked up from germline, CDR1 is MNHEY and CDR2 is SVGEGT. Here the CDR3 reads CASSYGVPYYEQYV. CDR3 sequence (DNA): TGTGCCAGCAGCTACGGGGTCCCCTACTACGAGCAGTACGTC.

This clonotype appeared many times. V gene TRBV4-1 combines with J gene TRBJ1-1, with TRBD1 matching over 7 bases. Germline V lookup: CDR1 MGHRA, CDR2 YSYEKL. V gave up 2 bases and J gave up 7 bases; unmatched junction bases: 4. This CDR3 contains 13 residues. The CDR3: CASSQNRGSEAFF. The CDR3 region has the DNA TGCGCCAGCAGCCAAAACAGGGGTAGTGAAGCTTTCTTT.

This sequence joins TRBV27 and TRBJ2-3; D uncertain. This CDR3 contains 15 residues. The V end lost 5 bases, the J end lost 4 bases, and 16 bases lay between the germline ends. Germline V gene lookup returns CDR1 MNHEY and CDR2 SMNVEV (reference sequence). The CDR3 bases are TGTGCCAGCAGTCCCGGTAGTGTAGTTTCAGATACGCAGTATTTT. It codes for CASSPGSVVSDTQYF.

This clonotype was recorded a few times. The gene calls are TRBV6-5 and TRBJ1-1; no firm D call. CDR1 and CDR2 from the germline V gene are MNHEY and SVGAGI. The length of the CDR3 is 13 residues. The V end lost 6 bases, the J end lost 3 bases, and 11 bases lay between the germline ends. The CDR3 is CASSLREDTEAFF. The CDR3 DNA is TGTGCCAGCAGCCTCCGAGAGGACACTGAAGCTTTCTTT.

The gene calls are TRBV6-6 and TRBJ1-1; D is uncertain. Germline V gene sequence: CDR1 MNHNY, CDR2 SVGAGI (reference sequence). This CDR3 spans 13 amino acids. V lost 4 bases to trimming and J lost 8 bases, with 14 bases between them. CDR3 coding DNA: TGTGCCAGCAGTTTTGTGGGAGAGAAGGAAGCTTTCTTT. Its translation is CASSFVGEKEAFF.

The chain carries TRBV6-2 or TRBV6-3 and TRBJ2-7; D gene unclear. Germline loops: CDR1 MNHEY, CDR2 SVGEGT. The length of the CDR3 is 13 residues. V lost 5 bases to trimming and J lost 7 bases, with 15 bases between them. The CDR3 loop reads CASSPSSSLEQYV. DNA of the CDR3: TGTGCCAGCAGTCCCAGTTCGTCCTTAGAGCAGTACGTC.

The gene calls are TRBV4-2 and TRBJ2-1; 7 positions match TRBD2. CDR1 and CDR2 from the germline V gene are LGHNA and YNFKEQ. Germline trimming cut 3 bases from V and 6 bases from J; bases unmatched to any gene: 2. The CDR3 totals 13 residues. The CDR3 DNA follows: TGTGCCAGCAGCCACCCGGGGGGCAATGAGCAGTTCTTC. It is translated as CASSHPGGNEQFF.

This chain joins TRBV5-1 and TRBJ2-7; D perhaps matches TRBD2 (5 bases). The CDR3 has 14 amino acids. The V and J ends lost 2 bases and 3 bases respectively, with 12 bases between them. Per germline, CDR1 SGHRS and CDR2 YFSETQ. CDR3 residues: CASSLWAGVYEQYF. Written as DNA, the CDR3 is TGCGCCAGCAGCTTATGGGCGGGTGTCTACGAGCAGTACTTC.

The V and J genes are TRBV4-2 and TRBJ1-1; a possible D gene is TRBD1 (5 bases). The CDR3 totals 15 residues. The V and J ends lost 1 base and 1 base respectively, with 10 bases between them. Germline V gene data show CDR1 as LGHNA and CDR2 as YNFKEQ. CDR3 in amino acids: CASSQGAGQNTEAFF. CDR3 in DNA: TGTGCCAGCAGCCAAGGGGCAGGACAGAACACTGAAGCTTTCTTT.

This clonotype came up a few times. This chain connects TRBV4-2 to TRBJ2-2; TRBD2 matches at 14 bases. Trimming removed 5 bases from V and 6 bases from J; junction bases left unmatched: 2. There are 15 residues in the CDR3. Germline-derived CDR1 and CDR2 are LGHNA and YNFKEQ. CDR3 residues: CASSTGLAGAGELFF. For the CDR3, the DNA is TGTGCCAGCAGCACGGGACTAGCGGGGGCCGGGGAGCTGTTTTTT.

This clonotype came up many times. The chain combines TRBV7-2 with TRBJ2-5, with TRBD2 matching 8 bases. The CDR3 has 14 amino acids. In germline, CDR1 is SGHTA, CDR2 FQGNSA. After removal of 7 bases from V and 8 bases from J, the junction contained 12 bases not matched to a gene. Here the CDR3 reads CASTIGGGRVTQYF. The CDR3 coding sequence is TGTGCCAGCACCATTGGCGGGGGGCGGGTTACCCAGTACTTC.

The chain links TRBV5-1 to TRBJ2-1; the match to TRBD1 covers 10 bases. V was pared by 5 bases and J by 7 bases, with 6 bases of the junction left unmatched. Per the germline V gene, CDR1 is SGHRS and CDR2 is YFSETQ. This CDR3 contains 14 residues. The CDR3 loop reads CASSRWTGGNEQFF. CDR3 coding DNA: TGCGCCAGCAGTCGATGGACAGGGGGGAATGAGCAGTTCTTC.

This clonotype came up many times. The genes are TRBV29-1 and TRBJ2-5; possible D gene TRBD2, 6 bases. This CDR3 comprises 13 residues. Trimming shortened V by 2 bases and J by 3 bases, and 10 bases separated the two germline ends. Germline CDR1 reads SQVTM; CDR2 reads ANQGSEA. CDR3: CSVEPREEETQYF. The CDR3 DNA follows: TGCAGCGTTGAACCCAGGGAGGAAGAGACCCAGTACTTC.

This chain joins TRBV28 and TRBJ1-5; 8 bases match TRBD1. CDR1 MDHEN and CDR2 SYDVKM come from the germline V gene. The V and J ends lost 2 bases and 2 bases, in that order; junction bases with no gene match: 2. The CDR3 is 15 residues long. This CDR3 reads CASSLMGQGNQPQHF. The CDR3 DNA reads as TGTGCCAGCAGTTTAATGGGACAGGGCAATCAGCCCCAGCATTTT.

The chain combines TRBV14 with TRBJ2-5; 9 bases fit TRBD2. Germline lookup yields CDR1 SGHDN and CDR2 FVKESK. The CDR3 consists of 17 residues. After removal of 5 bases from V and 3 bases from J, the junction contained 13 bases not matched to a gene. The CDR3 coding sequence is TGTGCCAGCAGCGAAAAGGGTTGGCTAGCGGGGAAAGAGACCCAGTACTTC. This gives the protein CASSEKGWLAGKETQYF.

This clonotype has more than one count but fewer than ten. The chain uses TRBV7-9 and TRBJ2-3, with unresolved D. The length of the CDR3 is 11 residues. Per germline, CDR1 SEHNR and CDR2 FQNEAQ (reference sequence). Trimming shortened V by 4 bases and J by 6 bases, and 5 bases separated the two germline ends. In DNA form, the CDR3 reads TGTGCCAGCAGCTCCCATGATACGCAGTATTTT. This gives the protein CASSSHDTQYF. The complete variable domain, with remaining parts taken from reference TRBV7-9 and TRBJ2-3, reads DTGVSQNPRHKITKRGQNVTFRCDPISEHNRLYWYRQTLGQGPEFLTYFQNEAQLEKSRLLSDRFSAERPKGSFSTLEIQRTEQGDSAMYLCASSSHDTQYFGPGTRLTVL.

The chain combines TRBV7-8 with TRBJ1-6; no clear D gene. Between the trimmed V and J ends, which lost 5 bases and 7 bases, there was a span of 15 bases. Germline V gene sequence: CDR1 SGHVS, CDR2 FQNEAQ. The CDR3 length is 15 residues. The CDR3 loop reads CASSPSAVWNSPLHF. As DNA, the CDR3 is TGTGCCAGCAGCCCCTCGGCCGTGTGGAATTCACCCCTCCACTTT.

This clonotype was picked up a small number of times. The genes are TRBV5-1 and TRBJ1-5; 7 bases map to TRBD1. Germline V gene lookup returns CDR1 SGHRS and CDR2 YFSETQ. The length of the CDR3 is 16 residues. J lost 4 bases, V lost 0 bases, and 7 bases had no gene match. CDR3: CASSLVGRGTNQPQHF. The CDR3 coding sequence is TGCGCCAGCAGCTTGGTAGGCAGGGGGACGAATCAGCCCCAGCATTTT.

This clonotype has only a few counts. This chain uses TRBV10-3 with TRBJ2-5; a possible D gene is TRBD1 (5 bases). Per the germline V gene, CDR1 is ENHRY and CDR2 is SYGVKD. With 3 bases removed from V and 2 bases from J, the gap between germline ends came to 16 bases. The CDR3 has 16 residues. The chain's CDR3 is CAISDPDTGAQETQYF. CDR3 nucleotides: TGTGCCATCAGTGACCCCGACACTGGGGCACAAGAGACCCAGTACTTC.

This clonotype was counted a few times. The chain recombines TRBV20-1 with TRBJ2-3; D may correspond to TRBD1 or TRBD2 (6 bases each). CDR3 length equals 12 residues. Germline V lookup: CDR1 DFQATT, CDR2 SNEGSKA (reference sequence). As DNA, the CDR3 is TGCAGCGAACTGGGGGGCTGGAATACGCAGTATTTT. It yields the protein CSELGGWNTQYF.

J is TRBJ2-3 and V is TRBV12-3 or TRBV12-4, with D unresolved. Trimming pared 5 bases from V and 11 bases from J, leaving 17 bases between. The CDR3 extends over 13 amino acids. The CDR3 region is CASSPDWTWGQYF. The CDR3 DNA sequence: TGTGCCAGCAGTCCCGACTGGACCTGGGGGCAGTATTTT.